Described below is a single T cell receptor beta chain sequence and its context. The data stem from a study of blood T cell repertoires in COVID-19. On the study more broadly: From the United States, Italy and Spain came samples of acute and convalescent COVID-19.

Under the authors' procedure: Estimated nucleated cell counts came from reference gene primer amplification. The method was immunoSEQ multiplex PCR; TCRdb's version includes in-frame clones alone and lacks a portion of them. V and J calls and clone size come straight from that table; D and trimming were deduced from the DNA. In the table there are 150,000 to 200,000 clones, around 80% of which are singletons. The ends were cut back, 0 bases at V and 5 bases at J, with 13 bases in the middle. There are 15 residues in the CDR3. The V gene's germline CDR1 is LGHDT and CDR2 YNNKEL (reference sequence). Input material: PBMCs or T cells enriched from blood (not recorded which). The clonotype originates from a middle-aged man who had recovered from COVID-19. The gene calls are TRBV3-1 (or the pseudogene TRBV3-2) and TRBJ1-1; weak D call: TRBD1 (5 bases). In DNA form, the CDR3 reads TGTGCCAGCAGCCAAGATGTGGGGGGTTGGACTGAAGCTTTCTTT. Its protein is CASSQDVGGWTEAFF.